This T cell receptor (beta chain) was identified in a study of vaccination and CD4 T cells after COVID-19 (dated by TCRdb to between 2020 and 2023). Broadly, across the study: SARS-CoV-2 positivity had been established in the convalescent patients by nasal swab PCR, and mild disease was recorded in nine of these patients and severe disease in one. Six males and four females were included in the convalescent cohort, with two Hispanic individuals, seven Caucasians, two Asians and one multiracial person represented. Each participant got two doses of either the Pfizer-BioNTech BNT162b2 vaccine (n=8) or the Moderna mRNA-1273 vaccine (n=2). Post-COVID blood samples from convalescent patients were collected a median of about 100 days after diagnosis, with a range of about 30 to 170 days. The time from the second vaccine dose to post-vaccine blood sampling had a median of roughly 70 days and ranged from roughly 13 to 241 days. Culture stimuli were overlapping spike peptide pools from SARS-CoV-2 and from the common cold coronaviruses HCoV-NL63, HCoV-OC43 and HCoV-229E. As controls, cultures received a CEFX viral epitope pool (the positive control), an HIV-1 Nef peptide pool (the negative control), or no peptide at all. In about 11 COVID-19 convalescent patients and a handful of infection-naive healthy vaccine recipients, the spike-specific CD4+ TCR repertoire before mRNA vaccination was compared with the repertoire after mRNA vaccination.

Concerning this clonotype: Its antigen specificity is not known. No base qualities exist here, and no much larger clone lies one base off it.

In the paper's terms, the treatment or condition label means: approximately 9-day PBMC culture with coronavirus spike peptide pools or control peptides (ViraFEST assay). To expand antigen-specific T cells with peptide pools and then pick out the expanded clonotypes through TCR sequencing, the study relied on the ViraFEST assay. The positive SARS-CoV-2 PCR tests of the convalescent patients were dated from March to December 2020, before the Alpha, Beta and Delta variants emerged in the United States. Each well held 1.5 million to 2.5 million PBMCs cultured with around 10 ug/ml peptide pools in IMDM containing approximately 4.8% human AB serum and roughly 9 IU/ml IL-2. Half of the culture medium was replaced with fresh IL-2-containing medium on days 3 and 7. After roughly nine days of culture, CD4+ T cells were isolated by negative selection using the EasySep CD4+ T cell isolation kit. Ficoll-Paque Plus gradient centrifugation was used to isolate PBMCs from whole blood, and the isolated PBMCs were then either used fresh or cryopreserved at -140C. In general, triplicate wells were set up for every culture condition.

The library was obtained by PCR. DNA from cultured CD4+ T cells was subjected to TCR sequencing with the Oncomine TCR Beta short-read assay at the Johns Hopkins FTIC core. The QIAamp micro DNA kit was used to extract genomic DNA from the cultured CD4+ T cells. Oncomine TCR Beta libraries made from cultured CD4+ T cells were pooled using unique dual indexes and sequenced on an Illumina iSeq 100. The original methods were these. Non-productive sequences were removed, and CDR3s that did not start with C, did not end with F or W, or were shorter than 7 amino acids were discarded. The MANAFEST web application was used to identify antigen-specific clonotypes by comparing peptide-stimulated wells against reference wells and other culture wells. For a clone to be called positive, the clone needed an FDR below 0.05, an odds ratio above 5, and a productive frequency above 0.1% in at least two of three replicate wells. A clonotype counted as cross-reactive if it showed significant expansion both in the SARS-CoV-2 spike wells and in at least one common cold coronavirus spike condition. Levenshtein distances (stringdist) and unrooted phylogenetic trees (ape) in R version 3.6.1 were used to assess CDR3 homology. TCRdb reprocessing: public reads trimmed at Q25 with fastp, clones called with MiXCR, in-frame beta chains kept. CDR3 protein duplicates are merged, each entry listing the most common genes and DNA. It is TCRdb's table, rather than the study itself, that gives the V and J calls and clone size. The sample table contains 10,000 or so distinct CDR3 sequences; only one count was recorded for roughly 47% of them. The top ten hold roughly a third of the sample.

CDR1 and CDR2, looked up from the germline V gene (reference sequence), are DFQATT and SNEGSKA. The junction shows trimming of 5 bases on V and 0 bases on J, plus 11 bases between the germline ends. Reading from cysteine to phenylalanine, the CDR3 counts 14 amino acids. Only the CDR3 region is kept as DNA, spanning 42 bases read in frame from base 1. The full study reports these points: In convalescent patients, a median around 85% of post-vaccine SARS-CoV-2-reactive clones were detected only after vaccination, and vaccine-specific priming was suggested by this finding. Only a relatively small number of convalescent patients were included in the study, and early timepoints following natural infection were not analyzed. Although the median number of SARS-CoV-2-reactive clonotypes went up from 20 to 25 after infection to approximately 40 after vaccination, the increase was not significant. In convalescent patients, nearly all vaccine-specific clones (304 of 307) were found to be mono-reactive for SARS-CoV-2 spike rather than cross-reactive with common cold coronaviruses.

The TCR comes from a human donor who had recovered from COVID-19. The sample consisted of CD4+ T cells from blood, cultured in vitro. The chain joins TRBV20-1 to TRBJ2-4, with the D gene not confidently named. The CDR3: CSAPVGLAKNIQYF. The DNA sequence follows: TGCAGTGCTCCCGTGGGGTTAGCCAAAAACATTCAGTACTTC.